Each of the 20 T cell receptor beta chains below was sequenced from the same sample in a study of cytomegalovirus exposure and HLA in healthy donors (dated by TCRdb to 2016 to 2017). The receptor library was made with the immunoSEQ multiplex PCR assay. A mixture of 60 forward primers for TCR Vbeta segments and 13 reverse primers for TCR Jbeta segments was used in the multiplex PCR. TCRdb limited this immuneACCESS table to in-frame rearrangements with V and J called. A share of clones is missing; checked studies link under half to unresolved V genes, and the rest is unexplained. The sample includes around 140,000 clones, with approximately 70% observed a single time. The ten largest make up 6.5% of the sample. The specimen sequenced was PBMCs. These receptor sequences come from an older woman in good health and CMV-seronegative.

V gene TRBV7-8 combines with J gene TRBJ1-5; 8 bases line up with TRBD1. The CDR3 spans 13 residues. The germline gives CDR1 SGHVS, CDR2 FQNEAQ. V gave up 3 bases and J gave up 7 bases; unmatched junction bases: 2. The CDR3 DNA is TGTGCCAGCAGCTTGGACAGGGCCCAGCCCCAGCATTTT. This gives the protein CASSLDRAQPQHF.

This clone was observed a few times. The chain links TRBV6-6 to TRBJ2-1, with 8 bases matching TRBD1. V lost 6 bases and J lost 4; bases outside the gene matches: 8. In germline, CDR1 is MNHNY, CDR2 SVGAGI (reference sequence). The CDR3 consists of 15 residues. This CDR3 reads CASRNTGGFYNEQFF. CDR3 DNA: TGTGCCAGCAGAAATACAGGGGGATTTTACAATGAGCAGTTCTTC.

V usage is TRBV2 and J usage is TRBJ1-1; 7 bases map to TRBD1. Germline V gene sequence: CDR1 SNHLY, CDR2 FYNNEI. The CDR3 sequence is 13 residues long. J lost 7 bases, V lost 4 bases, and 6 bases had no gene match. CDR3 amino acids: CASSGQGRGEAFF. Here the CDR3 DNA reads TGTGCCAGCAGTGGACAGGGCAGGGGTGAAGCTTTCTTT.

The V and J genes are TRBV11-2 and TRBJ2-3, with D perhaps TRBD2 (5 bases). The CDR3 runs to 15 residues. In germline, CDR1 is SGHAT, CDR2 FQNNGV. Trimming pared 3 bases from V and 2 bases from J, leaving 12 bases between. CDR3 in DNA: TGTGCCAGCAGCTTCTCGGACTTTTACACAGATACGCAGTATTTT. It yields the protein CASSFSDFYTDTQYF.

This clone was seen a handful of times. The chain is built from TRBV19 and TRBJ2-7; TRBD2 is a possible D gene (6 bases). The CDR3 loop spans 15 amino acids. Trimming took 3 bases from V and 4 from J, leaving 16 bases between them. Germline CDR1 LNHDA, CDR2 SQIVND (reference sequence). This CDR3 reads CASSIGQGGVYEQYF. The CDR3 region has the DNA TGTGCCAGTAGTATCGGCCAGGGAGGCGTATACGAGCAGTACTTC.

This clone was detected only a few times. The rearrangement uses TRBV5-1 and TRBJ1-2, with D perhaps TRBD1 (5 bases). The ends were cut back, 4 bases at V and 8 bases at J, with 21 bases in the middle. The CDR3 extends over 15 amino acids. CDR1 is SGHRS, CDR2 YFSETQ, per germline. The CDR3 protein is CASSPLVSRDGGYTF. The CDR3 DNA is TGCGCCAGCAGCCCCCTCGTCTCCAGGGATGGCGGCTACACCTTC.

This clone was seen more than once but under ten times. This chain joins TRBV9 and TRBJ1-1; D not resolved. The CDR3 has 12 amino acids. The germline gives CDR1 SGDLS, CDR2 YYNGEE. Trimming left V 4 bases short and J 8 bases short, with 12 bases between. The CDR3 loop is CASSSRTGEAFF. The CDR3 nucleotides are TGTGCCAGCAGCTCCCGGACGGGGGAAGCTTTCTTT.

V and J are TRBV6-6 and TRBJ2-7; 7 nucleotides match TRBD2. V lost 4 bases to trimming and J lost 6 bases; unmatched junction nucleotides: 3. The germline V gene has CDR1 MNHNY and CDR2 SVGAGI (reference sequence). This CDR3 spans 12 amino acids. CDR3 region: CASSSSSGEQYF. In DNA form, the CDR3 reads TGTGCCAGCAGTTCATCTAGCGGCGAGCAGTACTTC.

The chain uses TRBV10-1 and TRBJ2-7; tentative D call: TRBD2 (6 bases). Trimming pared 2 bases from V and 2 bases from J, leaving 19 bases between. The CDR3 sequence is 17 residues long. Looked up from germline, CDR1 is WNHNN and CDR2 is SYGVQD (reference sequence). CDR3 sequence reads: CASSEGGKGRGTYEQYF. The CDR3 DNA is TGCGCCAGCAGTGAGGGGGGGAAGGGACGGGGAACCTACGAGCAGTACTTC.

This chain links TRBV19 with TRBJ2-1, with 8 bases that match TRBD1. Germline V gene sequence: CDR1 LNHDA, CDR2 SQIVND (reference sequence). Germline trimming cut 4 bases from V and 6 bases from J; bases unmatched to any gene: 14. The CDR3 is 17 residues long. CDR3 loop: CASSTQGTGRRSNEQFF. The CDR3 DNA sequence: TGTGCCAGTAGTACCCAGGGGACAGGCCGAAGGTCCAATGAGCAGTTCTTC.

This rearrangement joins TRBV28 to TRBJ2-7, with 10 bases identical to TRBD1. Germline lookup yields CDR1 MDHEN and CDR2 SYDVKM. J gave up 5 bases and V 1 base, and 8 bases lay outside the gene matches. This CDR3 contains 16 residues. Here the CDR3 reads CASSLYTGTGVHEQYF. The CDR3 DNA reads as TGTGCCAGCAGTTTATATACCGGGACAGGGGTTCACGAGCAGTACTTC.

This clone was counted between two and nine times. The V gene is TRBV2, the J gene TRBJ1-2; TRBD1 is a possible D gene (6 bases). V was shortened by 6 bases and J by 8 bases, with 10 bases between the two germline ends. This CDR3 comprises 11 residues. Germline V gene lookup returns CDR1 SNHLY and CDR2 FYNNEI. The CDR3 region is CASRNREGYTF. The CDR3 nucleotides are TGTGCCAGCAGAAACAGGGAAGGCTACACCTTC.

This clone was seen more than once but under ten times. The V call is TRBV14, the J call TRBJ2-4, with TRBD2 matching 11 bases. CDR3 length: 19 amino acids. CDR1 and CDR2 from the germline V gene are SGHDN and FVKESK. With V trimmed by 0 bases and J by 0 bases, 7 bases remained unmatched. The CDR3 nucleotides are TGTGCCAGCAGCCAAGATCCCTCGACTAGCGGGGTAGCCAAAAACATTCAGTACTTC. This codes for CASSQDPSTSGVAKNIQYF.

The chain's CDR3 is CASSLTGGGNQPQHF. CDR3 in DNA: TGTGCCAGCAGCTTGACAGGGGGCGGCAATCAGCCCCAGCATTTT. The chain couples TRBV14 to TRBJ1-5, with 10 bases that match TRBD1. CDR3 size: 15 residues. Germline CDR1 SGHDN, CDR2 FVKESK. V lost 5 bases to trimming and J lost 2 bases; unmatched junction nucleotides: 3. The whole variable domain, filled in from reference TRBV14 and TRBJ1-5, reads EAGVTQFPSHSVIEKGQTVTLRCDPISGHDNLYWYRRVMGKEIKFLLHFVKESKQDESGMPNNRFLAERTGGTYSTLKVQPAELEDSGVYFCASSLTGGGNQPQHFGDGTRLSIL.

This clone was seen more than once but under ten times. The chain joins TRBV7-2 to TRBJ1-5; D gene unclear. With 0 bases removed from V and 8 bases from J, the gap between germline ends came to 11 bases. Germline assignment: CDR1 SGHTA and CDR2 FQGNSA. The CDR3 has 14 amino acids. The CDR3 DNA follows: TGTGCCAGCAGCTTAGCCGGGTGGGAGGAGCCCCAGCATTTT. Amino acids: CASSLAGWEEPQHF.

The chain is built from TRBV2 and TRBJ2-5; 7 positions match TRBD1. V dropped 9 bases and J dropped 7; count of bases not matched to a gene: 14. The CDR3 is made up of 14 amino acids. Germline CDR1 and CDR2: SNHLY and FYNNEI. The CDR3 nucleotides are TGTGCCAGTACCCGGGACAGCCCTCTCGGGACCCAGTACTTC. Amino acid sequence: CASTRDSPLGTQYF.

The chain has TRBV5-6 and TRBJ1-2; no definite D call. V shed 6 bases and J shed 5 bases, with 8 bases lying between them. There are 11 residues in the CDR3. The germline gives CDR1 SGHDT, CDR2 YYEEEE. The CDR3 reads CASTFEYGYTF. The CDR3 nucleotides are TGTGCCAGCACCTTTGAGTATGGCTACACCTTC.

The rearrangement uses TRBV7-9 and TRBJ1-4; D not resolved. Trimming removed 5 bases from V and 3 bases from J, with 7 bases in between. The CDR3 spans 13 residues. Germline V gene lookup returns CDR1 SEHNR and CDR2 FQNEAQ (reference sequence). The CDR3 reads CASSLTANEKLFF. DNA for the CDR3: TGTGCCAGCAGCCTAACGGCTAATGAAAAACTGTTTTTT.

V is TRBV11-3 and J is TRBJ2-2, with 7 bases that match TRBD1. The CDR3 sequence is 14 residues long. Trimming removed 2 bases from V and 6 bases from J; junction bases left unmatched: 3. Looked up from germline, CDR1 is SGHNT and CDR2 is YENEEA. The CDR3 DNA sequence: TGTGCCAGCAGCTTATACGACAGGGCCGGGGAGCTGTTTTTT. This translates into CASSLYDRAGELFF.

The chain uses TRBV15 and TRBJ1-5; D call uncertain. The CDR3 sequence is 14 residues long. V was trimmed by 1 base and J by 4 bases, leaving 8 bases between them. Germline V gene sequence: CDR1 LNHNV, CDR2 YYDKDF (reference sequence). CDR3: CATSRAGVNQPQHF. CDR3 bases: TGTGCCACCAGCAGAGCCGGGGTGAATCAGCCCCAGCATTTT. Drawing the rest from reference TRBV15 and TRBJ1-5, the complete variable domain is DAMVIQNPRYQVTQFGKPVTLSCSQTLNHNVMYWYQQKSSQAPKLLFHYYDKDFNNEADTPDNFQSRRPNTSFCFLDIRSPGLGDTAMYLCATSRAGVNQPQHFGDGTRLSIL.